The 32 T cell receptor beta chains below all came from one sample that was sequenced in a study of cytomegalovirus exposure and HLA in healthy donors. The PCR ran on 60 Vbeta and 13 Jbeta primers. The data were produced by immunoSEQ multiplex PCR, yet TCRdb's version contains in-frame clones alone and is incomplete. This sample has about 130,000 clones, with roughly 80% found just once. The specimen sequenced was PBMCs. These receptors originate from a girl aged 2 to 9 in good health and CMV-seronegative.

Only a few counts were recorded for this clone. The chain is built from TRBV15 and TRBJ2-5; TRBD2 is a possible D gene (7 bases). V dropped 0 bases and J dropped 4 bases, with 9 bases sitting between them. Germline V CDR1 and CDR2: LNHNV, YYDKDF (reference sequence). The CDR3 has 14 residues. The CDR3 sequence: CATSRDRGAETQYF. The CDR3 DNA reads as TGTGCCACCAGCAGAGATCGGGGGGCAGAGACCCAGTACTTC.

V and J are TRBV9 and TRBJ2-7; 11 bases are a match to TRBD2. CDR1 and CDR2 (germline): SGDLS, YYNGEE. Germline trimming cut 0 bases from V and 3 bases from J; bases unmatched to any gene: 11. CDR3 length: 18 residues. Here the CDR3 reads CASSVAASLAGGFYEQYF. As DNA, the CDR3 is TGTGCCAGCAGCGTAGCTGCCTCATTAGCGGGAGGGTTCTACGAGCAGTACTTC. The full variable domain, completed using reference TRBV9 and TRBJ2-7, is DSGVTQTPKHLITATGQRVTLRCSPRSGDLSVYWYQQSLDQGLQFLIQYYNGEERAKGNILERFSAQQFPDLHSELNLSSLELGDSALYFCASSVAASLAGGFYEQYFGPGTRLTVT.

The rearrangement uses TRBV7-9 and TRBJ2-1, with D maybe TRBD1 (5 bases). The germline V and J ends were trimmed by 8 bases and 4 bases, with 9 bases remaining between them. In germline, CDR1 is SEHNR, CDR2 FQNEAQ (reference sequence). CDR3 size: 12 residues. The CDR3 spells CASGNRYNEQFF. The CDR3 coding sequence is TGTGCCAGCGGGAACAGGTACAATGAGCAGTTCTTC. Based on the CDR3 plus reference TRBV7-9 and TRBJ2-1, the full variable domain is DTGVSQNPRHKITKRGQNVTFRCDPISEHNRLYWYRQTLGQGPEFLTYFQNEAQLEKSRLLSDRFSAERPKGSFSTLEIQRTEQGDSAMYLCASGNRYNEQFFGPGTRLTVL.

Only one count was recorded for this clone. This chain uses TRBV6-4 with TRBJ2-1; TRBD1 matches at 8 bases. Germline CDR1 MRHNA, CDR2 SNTAGT. There are 17 residues in the CDR3. With 2 bases clipped from V and 3 bases from J, the junction kept 9 bases outside the gene matches. The chain's CDR3 is CASSDVRTGKFYNEQFF. The CDR3 nucleotides are TGTGCCAGCAGTGACGTCCGGACAGGGAAATTCTACAATGAGCAGTTCTTC.

The V and J genes are TRBV4-1 and TRBJ2-7; TRBD2 matches 8 bases. The CDR3 is 15 amino acids. Trimming removed 0 bases from V and 4 bases from J; junction bases left unmatched: 5. Germline values: CDR1 MGHRA, CDR2 YSYEKL. The CDR3 DNA follows: TGCGCCAGCAGCCAAGAGTCGGGAGGGAGGTACGAGCAGTACTTC. Translated, it gives CASSQESGGRYEQYF.

The chain links TRBV14 to TRBJ2-7, with a weak D call TRBD2 (5 bases). The CDR3 has 15 amino acids. Germline CDR1 is SGHDN and CDR2 is FVKESK. The V gene lost 4 bases and the J gene lost 9 bases, with 22 bases spanning the gap. CDR3 sequence reads: CASSPGGSLDWGQYF. The CDR3 region has the DNA TGTGCCAGCAGCCCGGGTGGGAGCCTCGACTGGGGGCAGTACTTC.

This clone was counted once. The V and J genes are TRBV18 and TRBJ1-4, with 7 positions matching TRBD1. J was trimmed by 6 bases and V by 1 base; bases with no gene match: 2. Germline CDR1 reads KGHSH; CDR2 reads LQKENI. The CDR3 contains 14 residues. DNA of the CDR3: TGTGCCAGCTCACCACTCCAGGGGGATGAAAAACTGTTTTTT. Translating gives CASSPLQGDEKLFF. The full variable domain, completed using reference TRBV18 and TRBJ1-4, is NAGVMQNPRHLVRRRGQEARLRCSPMKGHSHVYWYRQLPEEGLKFMVYLQKENIIDESGMPKERFSAEFPKEGPSILRIQQVVRGDSAAYFCASSPLQGDEKLFFGSGTQLSVL.

The rearrangement uses TRBV19 and TRBJ1-5; no firm D call. Trimming pared 5 bases from V and 0 bases from J, leaving 8 bases between. Germline CDR1 LNHDA, CDR2 SQIVND (reference sequence). This CDR3 region has 14 residues. The CDR3 sequence: CASSVADSNQPQHF. CDR3 coding DNA: TGTGCCAGTAGTGTGGCGGATAGCAATCAGCCCCAGCATTTT. Supplemented by reference TRBV19 and TRBJ1-5, the full variable domain reads DGGITQSPKYLFRKEGQNVTLSCEQNLNHDAMYWYRQDPGQGLRLIYYSQIVNDFQKGDIAEGYSVSREKKESFPLTVTSAQKNPTAFYLCASSVADSNQPQHFGDGTRLSIL.

The chain joins TRBV7-2 to TRBJ2-1; D is ambiguous. Trimming pared 2 bases from V and 9 bases from J, leaving 8 bases between. CDR1 is SGHTA, CDR2 FQGNSA, per germline. The CDR3 runs to 12 residues. CDR3 sequence (DNA): TGTGCCAGCAGCTTAATTCCCTTTGAGCAGTTCTTC. It is translated as CASSLIPFEQFF.

This chain connects TRBV18 to TRBJ1-4; 11 bases are a match to TRBD1. Germline assignment: CDR1 KGHSH and CDR2 LQKENI. Unmatched junction bases numbered 3, after V lost 6 bases and J lost 6 bases. The CDR3 runs to 14 residues. This CDR3 reads CASSQGQGDEKLFF. CDR3 coding DNA: TGTGCCAGCTCCCAGGGACAGGGGGATGAAAAACTGTTTTTT.

The table lists this clone with a few counts. This sequence joins TRBV25-1 and TRBJ2-4, with a weak D call TRBD2 (5 bases). Trimming stripped 2 bases from V and 9 bases from J, with 11 bases between. The germline gives CDR1 MGHDK, CDR2 SYGVNS. This CDR3 is built from 13 residues. The CDR3 reads CASSEVSRGIQYF. As DNA, the CDR3 is TGTGCCAGCAGTGAAGTCTCTCGGGGCATTCAGTACTTC.

The rearrangement uses TRBV28 and TRBJ1-4; D gene uncertain. This CDR3 contains 12 residues. V gave up 5 bases and J gave up 8 bases, with 9 bases separating them. Germline loops: CDR1 MDHEN, CDR2 SYDVKM. In DNA, the CDR3 is TGTGCCAGCAGTGCCCCACTAGAAAAACTGTTTTTT. Encoded protein: CASSAPLEKLFF.

The chain employs TRBV28 and TRBJ1-2; maybe TRBD1 (6 bases). The V gene lost 6 bases and the J gene lost 5 bases, with 10 bases spanning the gap. The CDR3 is 12 amino acids. Germline V gene lookup returns CDR1 MDHEN and CDR2 SYDVKM. The CDR3 spells CASSPGQYGYTF. In nucleotides, the CDR3 is TGTGCCAGCAGCCCCGGACAGTATGGCTACACCTTC.

This chain connects TRBV7-6 to TRBJ2-3; TRBD2 matches at 9 bases. Germline assignment: CDR1 SGHVS and CDR2 FNYEAQ. This CDR3 comprises 16 residues. J gave up 5 bases and V 1 base, and 7 bases lay outside the gene matches. CDR3 in DNA: TGTGCCAGCAGCTTAGATGCGGGGGGGCCAGTAGATACGCAGTATTTT. It yields the protein CASSLDAGGPVDTQYF.

This clone has only a few counts. The chain carries TRBV7-9 and TRBJ1-1, with D unresolved. There are 13 residues in the CDR3. Germline CDR1 reads SEHNR; CDR2 reads FQNEAQ (reference sequence). V lost 1 base, J lost 4 bases, and 7 bases lay in between. The CDR3 loop reads CASSLVLPTEAFF. The CDR3 coding sequence is TGTGCCAGCAGCTTAGTTCTCCCCACTGAAGCTTTCTTT.

The gene calls are TRBV9 and TRBJ1-2, with a weak D call TRBD1 (5 bases). Looked up from germline, CDR1 is SGDLS and CDR2 is YYNGEE. This CDR3 is built from 15 residues. V gave up 4 bases and J gave up 4 bases, with 17 bases separating them. DNA of the CDR3: TGTGCCAGCAGCCTTAGCGGGGGGGTCGGCTATGGCTACACCTTC. Translation gives CASSLSGGVGYGYTF.

The chain carries TRBV29-1 and TRBJ1-3; no clear D gene. CDR3 length: 13 amino acids. V was cut by 3 bases and J by 3 bases, with 9 bases left in between. Germline V gene sequence: CDR1 SQVTM, CDR2 ANQGSEA. CDR3 sequence (DNA): TGCAGCGTTGATGGGGAGGGTGGAAACACCATATATTTT. Protein product: CSVDGEGGNTIYF. The full variable domain, in which reference TRBV29-1 and TRBJ1-3 provide the parts outside the CDR3, is SAVISQKPSRDICQRGTSLTIQCQVDSQVTMMFWYRQQPGQSLTLIATANQGSEATYESGFVIDKFPISRPNLTFSTLTVSNMSPEDSSIYLCSVDGEGGNTIYFGEGSWLTVV.

V gene TRBV30 combines with J gene TRBJ2-5; 11 bases are a match to TRBD2. Unmatched junction bases numbered 4, after V lost 0 bases and J lost 4 bases. The CDR3 runs 15 residues. CDR1 GTSNPN and CDR2 SVGIG come from the germline V gene (reference sequence). The CDR3 region is CAWSVLAGVGETQYF. The CDR3, as DNA: TGTGCCTGGAGTGTACTAGCGGGAGTGGGAGAGACCCAGTACTTC.

J is TRBJ2-7 and V is TRBV6-5; D is ambiguous. V lost 2 bases, J lost 4 bases, and 12 bases lay in between. The CDR3 covers 14 residues. The germline CDR1 and CDR2 sequences are MNHEY and SVGAGI. DNA for the CDR3: TGTGCCAGCAGTTACGGTGGCAGTTGGTACGAGCAGTACTTC. Its protein is CASSYGGSWYEQYF.

The chain combines TRBV28 with TRBJ1-2; D may be TRBD1 (5 bases). V lost 2 bases, J lost 6 bases, and 16 bases lay in between. This CDR3 contains 15 residues. Germline V lookup: CDR1 MDHEN, CDR2 SYDVKM. The CDR3 coding sequence is TGTGCCAGCAGTTTAGTGGCACCCCAGGGCGATGGCTACACCTTC. Protein sequence: CASSLVAPQGDGYTF.

The chain links TRBV28 to TRBJ2-7, with D possibly matching TRBD2 (5 bases). V lost 3 bases, J lost 3 bases, and 12 bases lay in between. Germline V gives CDR1 MDHEN, CDR2 SYDVKM. This CDR3 has 14 residues. The CDR3 DNA reads as TGTGCCAGCAGTTTTTTTAGCGCCAGCTACGAGCAGTACTTC. The encoded protein is CASSFFSASYEQYF.

This chain joins TRBV30 and TRBJ2-3; TRBD2 might be the D (6 bases). CDR1 and CDR2 (germline): GTSNPN, SVGIG (reference sequence). The CDR3 has 14 residues. Trimming left V 8 bases short and J 5 bases short, with 20 bases between. CDR3 in amino acids: CAGRTTYTRDTQYF. CDR3 nucleotides: TGTGCCGGACGGACTACTTACACGCGAGATACGCAGTATTTT.

V gene TRBV6-7 combines with J gene TRBJ1-4; TRBD1 agrees at 8 bases. TRBV6-7 falls under the ORF class, with uncertain function. Losses at the gene ends were 0 bases for V and 0 bases for J; bases not matched to a gene: 9. The length of the CDR3 is 19 residues. CDR3 in amino acids: CASSYSEGTGPATNEKLFF. The CDR3 nucleotides are TGTGCCAGCAGTTACTCGGAAGGGACAGGCCCTGCAACTAATGAAAAACTGTTTTTT.

The table lists this clone with a count of one. This rearrangement joins TRBV2 to TRBJ2-7, with 9 bases that match TRBD2. V was clipped by 8 bases and J by 1 base; unmatched bases: 9. CDR1 and CDR2 from the germline V gene are SNHLY and FYNNEI. The CDR3 loop spans 15 amino acids. The CDR3 DNA follows: TGTGCCAGCCTAAATTTGACTAGCGGTTCCTACGAGCAGTACTTC. This encodes CASLNLTSGSYEQYF.

This chain links TRBV14 with TRBJ2-7, with D hard to call. CDR1 and CDR2 from the germline V gene are SGHDN and FVKESK. Trimming stripped 1 base from V and 6 bases from J, with 16 bases between. This CDR3 contains 15 residues. CDR3 region: CASSQVDPGPSEQYF. CDR3 coding DNA: TGTGCCAGCAGCCAAGTCGATCCTGGGCCCAGCGAGCAGTACTTC.

This chain links TRBV7-2 with TRBJ2-7; a weak D match, TRBD2 (5 bases). This CDR3 spans 13 amino acids. Trimming shortened V by 5 bases and J by 3 bases, and 11 bases separated the two germline ends. CDR1 is SGHTA and CDR2 is FQGNSA in the germline V gene. The chain's CDR3 is CASSIGGGYEQYF. As DNA, the CDR3 is TGTGCCAGCAGCATAGGAGGAGGCTACGAGCAGTACTTC.

This clone was counted between two and nine times. The genes are TRBV4-3 and TRBJ1-2, with 8 bases fitting TRBD1. J lost 4 bases, V lost 0 bases, and 10 bases had no gene match. The CDR3 totals 17 residues. The germline V gene has CDR1 LGHNA and CDR2 YSLEER. The CDR3 protein is CASSQESRTGLFYGYTF. The CDR3, as DNA: TGCGCCAGCAGCCAAGAGTCACGGACAGGGCTTTTCTATGGCTACACCTTC.

The V gene is TRBV7-9, the J gene TRBJ1-2; possibly TRBD1 for D (5 bases). The CDR3 spans 11 residues. Germline CDR1 reads SEHNR; CDR2 reads FQNEAQ (reference sequence). CDR3 coding DNA: TGTGTCGGGGGGAGTAACTATGGCTACACCTTC. Protein sequence: CVGGSNYGYTF. The full variable domain, with the rest looked up from reference TRBV7-9 and TRBJ1-2, is DTGVSQNPRHKITKRGQNVTFRCDPISEHNRLYWYRQTLGQGPEFLTYFQNEAQLEKSRLLSDRFSAERPKGSFSTLEIQRTEQGDSAMYLCVGGSNYGYTFGSGTRLTVV.

The chain links TRBV18 to TRBJ2-7; TRBD2 agrees at 10 bases. The CDR3 spans 16 residues. Germline V gene sequence: CDR1 KGHSH, CDR2 LQKENI. With V trimmed by 4 bases and J by 7 bases, 13 bases remained unmatched. CDR3 in amino acids: CASSLTLGTSEREQYF. As DNA, the CDR3 is TGTGCCAGCTCACTGACGCTCGGGACTAGCGAGAGGGAGCAGTACTTC.

This clone has more than one count but fewer than ten. This chain connects TRBV25-1 to TRBJ1-2; the match to TRBD1 covers 10 bases. CDR1 is MGHDK and CDR2 is SYGVNS in the germline V gene. Losses at the gene ends were 4 bases for V and 7 bases for J; bases not matched to a gene: 6. The CDR3 has 14 residues. The CDR3 sequence is CASSAAGQGTGYTF. CDR3 nucleotides: TGTGCCAGCAGTGCTGCGGGACAGGGGACTGGCTACACCTTC.

Turning to this clone: This sample also contains other DNA sequences that code for the same CDR3. The CDR3 bases are TGTGCCAGCAGCATAGCGGGAGGAGGGACCTACGAGCAGTACTTC. Translation gives CASSIAGGGTYEQYF. V gene TRBV7-3 combines with J gene TRBJ2-7; 10 bases are shared with TRBD2. CDR1 and CDR2 from the germline V gene are SGHTA and FQGTGA. J was trimmed by 2 bases and V by 5 bases; bases with no gene match: 6. There are 15 residues in the CDR3.

This clone was found once. This chain uses TRBV9 with TRBJ1-1; D gene uncertain. V gave up 1 base and J gave up 5 bases, with 15 bases separating them. This CDR3 has 15 residues. Germline CDR1 is SGDLS and CDR2 is YYNGEE. The CDR3, as DNA: TGTGCCAGCAGCGTAACTGGGCGTGCGATTACTGAAGCTTTCTTT. It codes for CASSVTGRAITEAFF.